This TCR beta chain came from a study of tumor-infiltrating lymphocytes in primary liver carcinoma. Starting material for RNA and DNA co-extraction consisted of about 20-33 mg of unsorted bulk tissue. Germline V gives CDR1 SQVTM, CDR2 ANQGSEA. The CDR3 is 15 residues long. Starting from roughly 540 ng of total RNA, TCR beta cDNA was produced with a primer in the constant region. Slightly modified ARM-PCR with three nested multiplex PCR rounds yielded TCR beta libraries. The first two PCR rounds, around 10 cycles each, used TRBV1-TRBV30 forward primers and a C-beta reverse primer. TCRdb processed the multiplex PCR reads anew with MiXCR; each CDR3 protein has one entry. The repertoire holds about 100,000 distinct CDR3 sequences, with under 70% as singletons. Regarding this clonotype: Its antigen is unidentified. A much larger clone differs by one base, so this may be a read error. The conserved phenylalanine or tryptophan normally closing the CDR3 is absent here, so this likely arose from a read error.

General study findings and limits: The 250 largest clones made up significantly more of tumor than blood repertoires (p = 0.039).

The sample taken for sequencing was liver tumor tissue from sampling region 2. The subset is: tumor region T2, inferior pole. The chain is built from TRBV29-1 and TRBJ1-1; D is possibly TRBD1 (6 bases). The sequence derives from a woman aged 55-70 years with primary liver carcinoma and hepatitis B virus infection. CDR3 amino acids: CGATPGQPMNTEAFL. The CDR3 DNA reads as TGCGGCGCCACGCCGGGACAACCCATGAACACTGAAGCTTTCCTT.